This passage covers 23 T cell receptor beta chains from one sample sequenced in a study of blood T cell repertoires in COVID-19. The protocol was immunoSEQ multiplex PCR, while the TCRdb copy is restricted to in-frame clones and leaves out a portion. In the table there are some 42,000 clones, roughly 81% of which are singletons. Sequencing was done on a sample of peripheral blood. The receptors here all came from a woman aged 70-85 years with acute or convalescent COVID-19.

This clone turned up a few times. The chain links TRBV11-2 to TRBJ2-1; unclear D gene. The CDR3 extends over 13 amino acids. The ends were cut back, 4 bases at V and 9 bases at J, with 13 bases in the middle. Germline lookup yields CDR1 SGHAT and CDR2 FQNNGV. CDR3 residues: CASSYSNIGEQFF. The CDR3 bases are TGTGCCAGCAGCTATTCTAATATTGGTGAGCAGTTCTTC.

The chain couples TRBV3-1 (or the pseudogene TRBV3-2) to TRBJ2-7, with 12 bases fitting TRBD2. The CDR3 totals 15 residues. Germline loops: CDR1 LGHDT, CDR2 YNNKEL (reference sequence). Unmatched junction bases numbered 8, after V lost 4 bases and J lost 7 bases. The CDR3 DNA follows: TGTGCCAGCAGCCCCAGACTAGCGGGAGTTGGGGAGCAGTACTTC. This gives the protein CASSPRLAGVGEQYF.

V usage is TRBV9 and J usage is TRBJ1-2, with 7 nucleotides matching TRBD1. Per the germline V gene, CDR1 is SGDLS and CDR2 is YYNGEE. This CDR3 has 15 residues. The ends lost 4 bases at V and 4 bases at J; junction bases unmatched: 10. Here the CDR3 reads CASSWDSRIVYGYTF. The CDR3 nucleotides read TGTGCCAGCAGCTGGGACAGCCGGATTGTCTATGGCTACACCTTC.

The chain employs TRBV19 and TRBJ1-1; D is perhaps TRBD1 (6 bases). The CDR3 runs to 14 residues. Trimming pared 2 bases from V and 5 bases from J, leaving 12 bases between. In germline, CDR1 is LNHDA, CDR2 SQIVND (reference sequence). CDR3 nucleotides: TGTGCCAGTAGTATAAACAGGGAAGGTACTGAAGCTTTCTTT. It specifies CASSINREGTEAFF.

This chain links TRBV7-2 with TRBJ1-5; TRBD1 matches 9 bases. J gave up 5 bases and V 4 bases, and 6 bases lay outside the gene matches. The CDR3 is 15 residues long. The germline gives CDR1 SGHTA, CDR2 FQGNSA. CDR3 bases: TGTGCCAGCAGCTCAGGAGGACAGGGGTATCAGCCCCAGCATTTT. This translates into CASSSGGQGYQPQHF.

This chain uses TRBV3-1 (or the pseudogene TRBV3-2) with TRBJ2-1, with 13 bases lining up with TRBD2. Trimming at V came to 3 bases and at J to 5 bases, leaving 7 bases not matched to a gene. This CDR3 region has 17 residues. Germline V CDR1 and CDR2: LGHDT, YNNKEL (reference sequence). The CDR3 loop is CASSQNPGLAGNNEQFF. The DNA of the CDR3 is TGTGCCAGCAGCCAGAACCCGGGACTAGCGGGGAACAATGAGCAGTTCTTC.

V usage is TRBV5-1 and J usage is TRBJ2-3; TRBD1 matches 8 bases. Per the germline V gene, CDR1 is SGHRS and CDR2 is YFSETQ. The CDR3 has 18 residues. Trimming at V came to 4 bases and at J to 3 bases, leaving 16 bases not matched to a gene. The CDR3 here is CASSPLPGGAGWTDTQYF. CDR3 sequence (DNA): TGCGCCAGCAGCCCCCTCCCAGGGGGCGCAGGCTGGACAGATACGCAGTATTTT.

V and J are TRBV27 and TRBJ2-3, with 14 positions matching TRBD2. Unmatched junction bases numbered 4, after V lost 5 bases and J lost 3 bases. The CDR3 spans 16 residues. CDR1 and CDR2 from the germline V gene are MNHEY and SMNVEV (reference sequence). CDR3 sequence reads: CASSRGTSGGTDTQYF. The DNA of the CDR3 is TGTGCCAGCAGTCGGGGGACTAGCGGGGGTACAGATACGCAGTATTTT.

The CDR3 sequence: CASSLENRGYEQYF. In nucleotides, the CDR3 is TGCGCCAGCAGCTTGGAGAACCGGGGATACGAGCAGTACTTC. The chain recombines TRBV5-1 with TRBJ2-7, with D perhaps matching TRBD2 (5 bases). V dropped 0 bases and J dropped 4 bases, with 11 bases sitting between them. This CDR3 is 14 amino acids long. Germline CDR1 is SGHRS and CDR2 is YFSETQ.

The chain joins TRBV5-4 to TRBJ1-1, with D perhaps TRBD1 (6 bases). Looked up from germline, CDR1 is SGHNT and CDR2 is YYREEE (reference sequence). This CDR3 contains 13 residues. Trimming cost V 2 bases and J 4 bases, with 9 bases left between them. This CDR3 reads CASSFDRSTEAFF. Here the CDR3 DNA reads TGTGCCAGCAGCTTTGACAGGTCCACTGAAGCTTTCTTT.

The genes are TRBV7-6 and TRBJ2-7; D is uncertain. This CDR3 has 14 residues. V dropped 1 base and J dropped 0 bases, with 7 bases sitting between them. The V gene's germline CDR1 is SGHVS and CDR2 FNYEAQ. The CDR3 protein is CASSLGESSYEQYF. CDR3 DNA: TGTGCCAGCAGCTTAGGCGAGAGCTCCTACGAGCAGTACTTC.

The gene calls are TRBV2 and TRBJ1-1; a weak D match, TRBD1 (5 bases). The V gene lost 5 bases and the J gene lost 6 bases, with 16 bases spanning the gap. CDR1 and CDR2 from the germline V gene are SNHLY and FYNNEI. This CDR3 region has 14 residues. The CDR3 DNA reads TGTGCCAGCAGTCGCAGGGCCGTGGGCGCTGAAGCTTTCTTT. This encodes CASSRRAVGAEAFF.

This clone was detected a few times. This chain connects TRBV5-1 to TRBJ1-6; 9 bases agree with TRBD1. V lost 0 bases, J lost 15 bases, and 7 bases stayed unmatched. The CDR3 runs 14 residues. CDR1 is SGHRS and CDR2 is YFSETQ in the germline V gene. CDR3 protein: CASSLGDRASDLHF. CDR3 nucleotides: TGCGCCAGCAGCTTGGGGGACAGGGCCTCGGACCTCCACTTT.

The chain links TRBV21-1 to TRBJ1-3; TRBD1 was called by the table and not checked on the DNA. TRBV21-1 is classified as a pseudogene. The CDR3 loop spans 17 amino acids. The CDR3, as DNA: TGTGCCAGCAGCTTATGGGACAGGGGGAACCCTGGAAACACCATATATTTT. Translation gives CASSLWDRGNPGNTIYF.

The rearrangement links TRBV27 to TRBJ1-1, with D possibly matching TRBD1 (5 bases). Germline values: CDR1 MNHEY, CDR2 SMNVEV (reference sequence). The CDR3 contains 13 residues. Trimming pared 4 bases from V and 5 bases from J, leaving 11 bases between. CDR3 DNA: TGTGCCAGCAGTTATTTCAGGGCTACTGAAGCTTTCTTT. Its protein product is CASSYFRATEAFF.

The chain combines TRBV11-2 with TRBJ2-4; 13 nucleotides match TRBD2. The CDR3 has 15 amino acids. In germline, CDR1 is SGHAT, CDR2 FQNNGV. V trimming: 5 bases; J trimming: 8 bases; junction bases outside the gene matches: 6. The DNA for the CDR3 is TGTGCCAGCAGCCCCGGACTAGCGGGGGCGGACATTCAGTACTTC. This codes for CASSPGLAGADIQYF.

This chain connects TRBV10-2 to TRBJ2-1, with TRBD1 matching 7 bases. V was pared by 10 bases and J by 8 bases, with 8 bases of the junction left unmatched. The CDR3 totals 12 residues. CDR1 WSHSY and CDR2 SAAADI come from the germline V gene. In DNA, the CDR3 is TGCGCCACGGGCAGGGGGTTGGATGAGCAGTTCTTC. Its translation is CATGRGLDEQFF.

This clone was recorded a few times. This rearrangement joins TRBV28 to TRBJ2-7, with 7 positions matching TRBD2. CDR1 MDHEN and CDR2 SYDVKM come from the germline V gene. The CDR3 has 14 amino acids. Germline trimming cut 3 bases from V and 1 base from J; bases unmatched to any gene: 3. CDR3 nucleotide sequence: TGTGCCAGCAGTTTTCTCGGGGGGTCCTACGAGCAGTACTTC. Residues: CASSFLGGSYEQYF.

The V call is TRBV6-2 or TRBV6-3, the J call TRBJ2-1; 9 nucleotides line up with TRBD2. CDR3 length: 14 amino acids. With 6 bases clipped from V and 4 bases from J, the junction kept 4 bases outside the gene matches. The germline V gene has CDR1 MNHEY and CDR2 SVGEGT. The CDR3 DNA sequence: TGTGCCAGCAGCTCTAGCGGGGAATACAATGAGCAGTTCTTC. Amino acid sequence: CASSSSGEYNEQFF.

This clone was seen repeatedly, ten times or more. V gene TRBV20-1 combines with J gene TRBJ2-5; D is possibly TRBD2 (6 bases). CDR1 and CDR2 from the germline V gene are DFQATT and SNEGSKA (reference sequence). The CDR3 contains 13 residues. Between the trimmed V and J ends, which lost 3 bases and 5 bases, there was a span of 13 bases. CDR3 protein: CSASFDAGETQYF. The CDR3 DNA sequence: TGCAGTGCTAGTTTCGACGCGGGGGAGACCCAGTACTTC.

The chain links TRBV19 to TRBJ2-1; D is perhaps TRBD2 (5 bases). CDR1 is LNHDA, CDR2 SQIVND, per germline (reference sequence). Trimming left V 4 bases short and J 6 bases short, with 10 bases between. CDR3 length: 13 residues. The CDR3 sequence: CASSTDYANEQFF. The CDR3 coding sequence is TGTGCCAGTAGTACAGACTACGCCAATGAGCAGTTCTTC.

This sequence joins TRBV3-1 (or the pseudogene TRBV3-2) and TRBJ2-3; 16 bases are shared with TRBD2. This CDR3 spans 18 amino acids. Germline V lookup: CDR1 LGHDT, CDR2 YNNKEL (reference sequence). V was clipped by 3 bases and J by 0 bases; unmatched bases: 3. The DNA for the CDR3 is TGTGCCAGCAGCCAGGGACTAGCGGGGGGGACTAGCACAGATACGCAGTATTTT. Protein sequence: CASSQGLAGGTSTDTQYF.

V gene TRBV5-1 combines with J gene TRBJ2-2; 8 nucleotides align to TRBD1. Germline trimming cut 4 bases from V and 6 bases from J; bases unmatched to any gene: 8. Germline CDR1 is SGHRS and CDR2 is YFSETQ. The CDR3 sequence is 15 residues long. In nucleotides, the CDR3 is TGCGCCAGCAGCCTTCGACAGGGGTCGGCCGGGGAGCTGTTTTTT. Translating it yields CASSLRQGSAGELFF.